Included here is one T cell receptor (beta chain) sequence, with context. As yet, its antigen is unknown. The data are from a study of T cell responses to AZD1222 COVID-19 vaccine. As for the study in general: Combined were second doses at about 4 or about 12 weeks. Study-level results: Vaccine-associated CD4 TCRs ranged over spike, dominating at 160-218 and 743-854.

The CDR3 sequence is 13 residues long. The junction had 9 bases not matched to a gene; V was cut back by 8 bases and J by 6 bases. CDR1 and CDR2 from the germline V gene are MNHNY and SVGAGI (reference sequence). Libraries were prepared by immunoSEQ multiplex PCR; TCRdb keeps only in-frame clonotypes and omits some of them. The sample shows about 100,000 clones, approximately 90% of them seen only once. This chain links TRBV6-6 with TRBJ1-2; 7 nucleotides line up with TRBD1. The sequences come from peripheral blood, collected on day 0 of AZD1222 vaccination. This receptor was identified in an adult in good health. The CDR3 loop reads CASSTGTVNGYTF. CDR3 bases: TGTGCCAGCTCTACCGGGACAGTCAATGGCTACACCTTC.